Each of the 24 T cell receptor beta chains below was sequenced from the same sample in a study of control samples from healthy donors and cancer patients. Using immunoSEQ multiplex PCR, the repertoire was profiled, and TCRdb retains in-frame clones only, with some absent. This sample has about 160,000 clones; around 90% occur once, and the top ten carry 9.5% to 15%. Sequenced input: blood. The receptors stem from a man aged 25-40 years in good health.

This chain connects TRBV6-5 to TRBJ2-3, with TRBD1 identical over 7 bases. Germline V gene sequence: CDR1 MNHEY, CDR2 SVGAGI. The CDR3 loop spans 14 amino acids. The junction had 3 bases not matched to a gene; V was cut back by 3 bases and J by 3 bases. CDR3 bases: TGTGCCAGCAGTTATGACAGGGAAACAGATACGCAGTATTTT. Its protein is CASSYDRETDTQYF.

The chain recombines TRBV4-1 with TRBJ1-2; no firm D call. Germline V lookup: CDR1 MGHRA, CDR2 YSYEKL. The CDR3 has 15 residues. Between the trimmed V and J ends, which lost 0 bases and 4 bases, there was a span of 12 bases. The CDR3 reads CASSQELGQSYGYTF. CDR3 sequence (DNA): TGCGCCAGCAGCCAAGAACTCGGTCAATCCTATGGCTACACCTTC.

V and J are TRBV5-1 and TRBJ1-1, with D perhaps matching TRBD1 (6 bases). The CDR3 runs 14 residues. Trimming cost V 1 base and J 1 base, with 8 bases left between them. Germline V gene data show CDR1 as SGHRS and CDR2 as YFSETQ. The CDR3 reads CASSLQGWNTEAFF. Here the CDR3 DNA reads TGCGCCAGCAGCTTGCAGGGGTGGAACACTGAAGCTTTCTTT.

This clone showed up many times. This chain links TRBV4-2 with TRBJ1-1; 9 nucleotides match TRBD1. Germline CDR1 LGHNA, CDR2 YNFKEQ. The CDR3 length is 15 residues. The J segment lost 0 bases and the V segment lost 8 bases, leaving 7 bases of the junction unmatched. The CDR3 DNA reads TGTGCCAGCTACAGGGGGCCCGGGATGAACACTGAAGCTTTCTTT. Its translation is CASYRGPGMNTEAFF.

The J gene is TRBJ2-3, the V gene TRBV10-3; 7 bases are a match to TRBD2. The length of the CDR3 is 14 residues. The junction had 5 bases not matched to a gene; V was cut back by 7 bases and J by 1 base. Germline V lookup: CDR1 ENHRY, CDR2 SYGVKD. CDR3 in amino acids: CAITPGLGTDTQYF. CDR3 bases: TGTGCCATCACGCCTGGACTAGGCACAGATACGCAGTATTTT.

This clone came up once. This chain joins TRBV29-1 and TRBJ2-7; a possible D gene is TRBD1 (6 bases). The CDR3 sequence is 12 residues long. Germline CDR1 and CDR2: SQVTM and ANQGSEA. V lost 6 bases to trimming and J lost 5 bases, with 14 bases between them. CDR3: CSVKQGIHEQYF. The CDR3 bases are TGCAGCGTAAAACAGGGAATCCACGAGCAGTACTTC.

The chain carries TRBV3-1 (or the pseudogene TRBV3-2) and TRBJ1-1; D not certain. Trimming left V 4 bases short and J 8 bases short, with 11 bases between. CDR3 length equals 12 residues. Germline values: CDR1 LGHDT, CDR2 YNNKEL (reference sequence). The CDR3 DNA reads TGTGCCAGCAGCCGAGGACGGGTAGAAGCTTTCTTT. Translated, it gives CASSRGRVEAFF.

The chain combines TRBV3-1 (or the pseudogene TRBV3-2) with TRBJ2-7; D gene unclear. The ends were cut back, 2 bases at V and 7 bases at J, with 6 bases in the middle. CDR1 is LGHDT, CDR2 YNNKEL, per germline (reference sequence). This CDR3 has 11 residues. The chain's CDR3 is CASSQRGEQYF. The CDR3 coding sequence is TGTGCCAGCAGCCAAAGAGGTGAGCAGTACTTC.

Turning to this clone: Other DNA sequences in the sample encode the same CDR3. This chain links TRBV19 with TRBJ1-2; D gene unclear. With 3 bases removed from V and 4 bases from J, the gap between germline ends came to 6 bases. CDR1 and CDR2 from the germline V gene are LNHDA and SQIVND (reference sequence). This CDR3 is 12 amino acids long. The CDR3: CASSIRTYGYTF. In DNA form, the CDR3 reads TGTGCCAGTAGTATCAGGACCTATGGCTACACCTTC.

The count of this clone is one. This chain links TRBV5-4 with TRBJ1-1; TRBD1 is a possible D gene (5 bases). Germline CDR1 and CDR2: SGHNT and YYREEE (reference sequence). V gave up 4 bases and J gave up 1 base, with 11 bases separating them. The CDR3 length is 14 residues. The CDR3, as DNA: TGTGCCAGCAGCACCCCCGGGGCGAACACTGAAGCTTTCTTT. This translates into CASSTPGANTEAFF.

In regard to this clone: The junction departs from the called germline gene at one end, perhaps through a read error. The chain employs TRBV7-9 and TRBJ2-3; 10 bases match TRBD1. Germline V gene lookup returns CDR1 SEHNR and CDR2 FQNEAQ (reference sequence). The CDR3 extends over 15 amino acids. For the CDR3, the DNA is TGTGCCAGCAGCGTAGCCGGGACAGGGGTAGATACGCAGTATTTT. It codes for CASSVAGTGVDTQYF.

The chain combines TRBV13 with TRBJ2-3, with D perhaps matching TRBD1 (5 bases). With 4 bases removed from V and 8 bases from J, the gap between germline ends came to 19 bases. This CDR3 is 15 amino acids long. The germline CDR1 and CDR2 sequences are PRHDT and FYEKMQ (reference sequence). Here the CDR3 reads CASSSDRKGTGTQYF. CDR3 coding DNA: TGTGCCAGCAGCTCAGACAGAAAAGGTACGGGTACGCAGTATTTT.

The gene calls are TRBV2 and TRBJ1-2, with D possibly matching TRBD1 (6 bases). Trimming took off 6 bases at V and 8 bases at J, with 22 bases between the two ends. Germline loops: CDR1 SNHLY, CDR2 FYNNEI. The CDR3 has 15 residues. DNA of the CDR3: TGTGCCAGCAGCCAATCCCTAGGGGGAAGGGGGGGCTACACCTTC. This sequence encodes CASSQSLGGRGGYTF.

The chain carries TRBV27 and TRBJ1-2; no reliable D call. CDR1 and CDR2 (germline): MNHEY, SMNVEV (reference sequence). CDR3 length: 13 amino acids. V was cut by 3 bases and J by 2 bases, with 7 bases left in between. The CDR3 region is CASSLDPNYGYTF. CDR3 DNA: TGTGCCAGCAGTTTGGATCCGAACTATGGCTACACCTTC.

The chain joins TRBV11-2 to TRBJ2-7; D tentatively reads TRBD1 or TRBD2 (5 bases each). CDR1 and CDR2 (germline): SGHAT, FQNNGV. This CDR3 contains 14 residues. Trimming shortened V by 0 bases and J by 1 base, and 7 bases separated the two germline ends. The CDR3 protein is CASSLDGGSYEQYF. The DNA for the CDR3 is TGTGCCAGCAGCTTAGATGGGGGTTCCTACGAGCAGTACTTC. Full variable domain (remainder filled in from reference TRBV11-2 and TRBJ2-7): EAGVAQSPRYKIIEKRQSVAFWCNPISGHATLYWYQQILGQGPKLLIQFQNNGVVDDSQLPKDRFSAERLKGVDSTLKIQPAKLEDSAVYLCASSLDGGSYEQYFGPGTRLTVT.

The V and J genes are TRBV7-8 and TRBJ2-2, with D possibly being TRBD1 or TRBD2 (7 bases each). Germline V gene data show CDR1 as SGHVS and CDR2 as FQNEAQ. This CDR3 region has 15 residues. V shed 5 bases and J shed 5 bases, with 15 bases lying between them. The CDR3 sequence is CASSLRQGGTGELFF. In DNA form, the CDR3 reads TGTGCCAGCAGCCTAAGACAGGGAGGGACCGGGGAGCTGTTTTTT.

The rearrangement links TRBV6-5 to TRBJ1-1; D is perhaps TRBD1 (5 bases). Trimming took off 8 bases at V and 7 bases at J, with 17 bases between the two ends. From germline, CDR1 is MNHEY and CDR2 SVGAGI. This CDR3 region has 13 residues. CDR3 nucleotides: TGTGCCAGCTCCTACTCGGGGGGTAATGAAGCTTTCTTT. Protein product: CASSYSGGNEAFF.

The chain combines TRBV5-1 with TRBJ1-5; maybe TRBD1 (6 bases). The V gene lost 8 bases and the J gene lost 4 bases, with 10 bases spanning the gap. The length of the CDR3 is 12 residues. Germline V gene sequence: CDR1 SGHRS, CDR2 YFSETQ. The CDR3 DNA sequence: TGCGCCAGGGGACAAAGAAATCAGCCCCAGCATTTT. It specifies CARGQRNQPQHF.

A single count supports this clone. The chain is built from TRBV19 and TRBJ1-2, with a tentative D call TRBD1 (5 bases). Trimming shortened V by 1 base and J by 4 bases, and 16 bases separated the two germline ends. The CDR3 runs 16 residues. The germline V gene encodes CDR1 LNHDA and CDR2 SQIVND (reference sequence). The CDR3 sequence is CASSIVGGTLTYGYTF. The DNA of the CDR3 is TGTGCCAGTAGTATAGTGGGAGGGACCCTTACCTATGGCTACACCTTC.

The CDR3 DNA sequence: TGTGCCAGCAGTTACGCGCGGGGGAGGGAGCCCCAGCATTTT. Translating gives CASSYARGREPQHF. The V gene is TRBV6-2 or TRBV6-3, the J gene TRBJ1-5; TRBD1 is a possible D gene (5 bases). V was clipped by 2 bases and J by 8 bases, with 13 bases between them. The CDR3 spans 14 residues. CDR1 is MNHEY, CDR2 SVGEGT, per germline.

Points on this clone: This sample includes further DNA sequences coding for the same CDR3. The CDR3 loop is CASSPNSQETQYF. The CDR3 DNA reads TGTGCCAGCTCACCAAACAGCCAAGAGACCCAGTACTTC. The rearrangement uses TRBV18 and TRBJ2-5, with D hard to call. The V end lost 2 bases, the J end lost 1 base, and 5 bases lay between the germline ends. CDR1 and CDR2 from the germline V gene are KGHSH and LQKENI. This CDR3 is built from 13 residues.

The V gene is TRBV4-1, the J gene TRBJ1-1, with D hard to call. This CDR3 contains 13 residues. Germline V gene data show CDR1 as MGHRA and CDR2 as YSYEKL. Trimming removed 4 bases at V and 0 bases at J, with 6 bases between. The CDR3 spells CASSLTMNTEAFF. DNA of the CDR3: TGCGCCAGCAGCCTGACTATGAACACTGAAGCTTTCTTT.

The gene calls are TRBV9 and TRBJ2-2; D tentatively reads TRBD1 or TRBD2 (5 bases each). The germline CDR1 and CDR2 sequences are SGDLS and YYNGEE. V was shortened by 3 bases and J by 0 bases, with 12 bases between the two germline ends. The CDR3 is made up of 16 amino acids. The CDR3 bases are TGTGCCAGCAGCGCGTTGGGACGGACGAACACCGGGGAGCTGTTTTTT. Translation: CASSALGRTNTGELFF. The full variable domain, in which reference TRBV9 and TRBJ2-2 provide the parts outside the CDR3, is DSGVTQTPKHLITATGQRVTLRCSPRSGDLSVYWYQQSLDQGLQFLIQYYNGEERAKGNILERFSAQQFPDLHSELNLSSLELGDSALYFCASSALGRTNTGELFFGEGSRLTVL.

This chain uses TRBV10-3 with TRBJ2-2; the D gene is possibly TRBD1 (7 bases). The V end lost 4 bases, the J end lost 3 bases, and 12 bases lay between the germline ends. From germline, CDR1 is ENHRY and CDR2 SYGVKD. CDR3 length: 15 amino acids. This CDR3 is CAISADREDTGELFF. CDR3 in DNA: TGTGCCATCAGTGCAGACAGGGAGGACACCGGGGAGCTGTTTTTT.